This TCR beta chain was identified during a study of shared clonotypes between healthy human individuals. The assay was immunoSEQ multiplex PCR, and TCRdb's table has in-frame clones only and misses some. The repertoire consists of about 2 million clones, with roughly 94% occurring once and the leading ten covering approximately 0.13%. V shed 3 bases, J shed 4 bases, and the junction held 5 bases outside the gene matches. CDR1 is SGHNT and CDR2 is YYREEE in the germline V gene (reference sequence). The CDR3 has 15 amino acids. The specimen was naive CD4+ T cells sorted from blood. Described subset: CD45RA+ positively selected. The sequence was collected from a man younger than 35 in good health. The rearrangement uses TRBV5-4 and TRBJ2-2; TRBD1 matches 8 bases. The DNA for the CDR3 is TGTGCCAGCAGCTCGGGACAGGTTGGCACCGGGGAGCTGTTTTTT. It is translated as CASSSGQVGTGELFF.